This T cell receptor beta chain stems from a study of patients and donors after allogeneic stem cell transplantation. Each CDR3 protein is one row after TCRdb ran MiXCR on the RT-PCR reads. The sample has hundreds of thousands of distinct CDR3 sequences; less than 15% are singletons. CDR1 is LGHDT and CDR2 is YNNKEL in the germline V gene (reference sequence). J gave up 3 bases and V 3 bases, and 5 bases lay outside the gene matches. The CDR3 extends over 16 amino acids. This clonotype was recorded a few times. The V gene is TRBV3-1, the J gene TRBJ2-3; 11 bases match TRBD2. The sequenced sample was blood, either unsorted or a sorted T cell fraction (not recorded which). The sequence was collected from a human donor who was either an allogeneic HSCT recipient or a stem cell or donor lymphocyte infusion donor (not recorded which). It is not recorded whose cells these are; they may come from a transplant donor. The CDR3: CASSHSGGAKTDTQYF. In DNA, the CDR3 is TGTGCCAGCAGCCATAGCGGGGGGGCCAAAACAGATACGCAGTATTTT.